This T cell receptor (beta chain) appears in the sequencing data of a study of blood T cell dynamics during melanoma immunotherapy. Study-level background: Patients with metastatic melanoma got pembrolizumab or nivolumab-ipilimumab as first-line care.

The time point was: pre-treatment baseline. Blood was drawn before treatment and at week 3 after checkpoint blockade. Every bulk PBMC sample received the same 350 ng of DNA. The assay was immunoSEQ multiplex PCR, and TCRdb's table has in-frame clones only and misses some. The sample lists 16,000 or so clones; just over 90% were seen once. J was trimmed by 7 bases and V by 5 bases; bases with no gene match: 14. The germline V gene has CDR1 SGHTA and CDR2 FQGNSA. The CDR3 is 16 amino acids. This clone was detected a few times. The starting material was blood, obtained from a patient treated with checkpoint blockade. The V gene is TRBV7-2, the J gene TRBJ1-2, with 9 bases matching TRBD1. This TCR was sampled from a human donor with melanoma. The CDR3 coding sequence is TGTGCCAGCAGCGGACAGGGGACACCCCAGAGGAGTGGCTACACCTTC. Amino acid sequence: CASSGQGTPQRSGYTF. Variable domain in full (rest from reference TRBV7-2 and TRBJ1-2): GAGVSQSPSNKVTEKGKDVELRCDPISGHTALYWYRQSLGQGLEFLIYFQGNSAPDKSGLPSDRFSAERTGGSVSTLTIQRTQQEDSAVYLCASSGQGTPQRSGYTFGSGTRLTVV.